This entry lists 19 T cell receptor beta chains sequenced from one sample in a study of blood T cell repertoires in COVID-19. The method was immunoSEQ multiplex PCR; TCRdb's version includes in-frame clones alone and lacks a portion of them. The sample shows hundreds of thousands of clones, over 75% of them seen only once. Sequencing was performed on peripheral blood. The receptors derive from a middle-aged woman who had recovered from COVID-19.

The V gene is TRBV21-1, the J gene TRBJ2-7; whether TRBD1, the table's D call, matches the DNA was not checked. TRBV21-1 is a documented pseudogene. The CDR3 is made up of 16 amino acids. The chain's CDR3 is CASSKSDRVGIHEQYF. The CDR3, as DNA: TGTGCCAGCAGCAAATCCGACAGGGTGGGTATACACGAGCAGTACTTC.

This chain connects TRBV7-3 to TRBJ2-7, with 12 bases fitting TRBD1. V dropped 5 bases and J dropped 5; count of bases not matched to a gene: 10. The length of the CDR3 is 16 residues. The germline V gene has CDR1 SGHTA and CDR2 FQGTGA. The CDR3 loop is CASSPDSGTGGHEQYF. In nucleotides, the CDR3 is TGTGCCAGCAGCCCTGACTCCGGGACAGGGGGCCACGAGCAGTACTTC.

The chain recombines TRBV12-5 with TRBJ2-1, with D perhaps matching TRBD2 (6 bases). Germline values: CDR1 LGHNT, CDR2 FRNRAP. The CDR3 is made up of 14 amino acids. Deletions cut 3 bases from V and 6 bases from J, with 12 bases between. DNA for the CDR3: TGTGCTAGTGGTTTAGGGGACTCTCGCAATGAGCAGTTCTTC. This gives the protein CASGLGDSRNEQFF.

The V call is TRBV9, the J call TRBJ2-3; a weak D match, TRBD2 (6 bases). The germline gives CDR1 SGDLS, CDR2 YYNGEE. V shed 2 bases and J shed 0 bases, with 10 bases lying between them. CDR3 length equals 15 residues. The CDR3 region has the DNA TGTGCCAGCAGCGTCGGGACTTCTAGCACAGATACGCAGTATTTT. Its translation: CASSVGTSSTDTQYF.

This clone was observed a handful of times. This chain links TRBV7-8 with TRBJ1-4; D uncertain. CDR1 and CDR2 from the germline V gene are SGHVS and FQNEAQ. V lost 5 bases and J lost 2, with 12 bases in between. CDR3 length equals 15 residues. The DNA for the CDR3 is TGTGCCAGCAGCCCTGGGAGTCGCACTAATGAAAAACTGTTTTTT. Its translation is CASSPGSRTNEKLFF.

This rearrangement joins TRBV6-5 to TRBJ1-1; 7 nucleotides line up with TRBD1. This CDR3 region has 13 residues. Germline assignment: CDR1 MNHEY and CDR2 SVGAGI. V shed 5 bases, J shed 3 bases, and the junction held 3 bases outside the gene matches. This CDR3 is CASSKQGYTEAFF. The CDR3 nucleotides are TGTGCCAGCAGTAAACAGGGGTACACTGAAGCTTTCTTT.

V gene TRBV4-3 combines with J gene TRBJ2-7; 7 bases are a match to TRBD1. CDR1 and CDR2 from the germline V gene are LGHNA and YSLEER. This CDR3 spans 16 amino acids. Germline trimming cut 1 base from V and 3 bases from J; bases unmatched to any gene: 9. The CDR3, as DNA: TGCGCCAGCAGCCAAGCTCCGGGACAGTTAAACTACGAGCAGTACTTC. This encodes CASSQAPGQLNYEQYF.

In this sample, this clone turned up once. This chain joins TRBV18 and TRBJ2-7; D is undetermined. CDR1 KGHSH and CDR2 LQKENI come from the germline V gene. Trimming removed 1 base at V and 0 bases at J, with 10 bases between. The CDR3 covers 15 residues. CDR3 loop: CASSPREASSYEQYF. CDR3 nucleotides: TGTGCCAGCTCACCACGAGAAGCGAGCTCCTACGAGCAGTACTTC.

This chain uses TRBV7-2 with TRBJ2-5; TRBD2 matches 12 bases. The V gene's germline CDR1 is SGHTA and CDR2 FQGNSA. CDR3 length: 17 residues. Trimming took 6 bases from V and 2 from J; bases not matched to a gene: 10. The CDR3 DNA sequence: TGTGCCAGCAGTCGCACCGGGACTAGCGGGTCTCAAGAGACCCAGTACTTC. This gives the protein CASSRTGTSGSQETQYF.

This rearrangement joins TRBV6-5 to TRBJ1-2; D might be TRBD1 (6 bases). V was cut by 7 bases and J by 0 bases, with 12 bases left in between. CDR1 and CDR2 (germline): MNHEY, SVGAGI. The CDR3 runs to 14 residues. CDR3 sequence (DNA): TGTGCCAGCACCTCGGGGGGGCCTAACTATGGCTACACCTTC. Protein sequence: CASTSGGPNYGYTF.

The genes are TRBV7-2 and TRBJ2-1, with a possible D match to TRBD1 (6 bases). Germline CDR1 is SGHTA and CDR2 is FQGNSA. The CDR3 has 15 amino acids. The V end was cut by 4 bases, the J end by 6 bases, with 16 bases between. Here the CDR3 reads CASSYPGTLRNEQFF. CDR3 bases: TGTGCCAGCAGCTATCCCGGGACACTTCGCAATGAGCAGTTCTTC. The whole variable domain, remainder taken from reference TRBV7-2 and TRBJ2-1, is GAGVSQSPSNKVTEKGKDVELRCDPISGHTALYWYRQSLGQGLEFLIYFQGNSAPDKSGLPSDRFSAERTGGSVSTLTIQRTQQEDSAVYLCASSYPGTLRNEQFFGPGTRLTVL.

The V gene is TRBV19, the J gene TRBJ2-7, with 9 bases aligning to TRBD1. Germline CDR1 LNHDA, CDR2 SQIVND (reference sequence). The CDR3 is 14 amino acids. The V segment lost 6 bases and the J segment 7 bases; nucleotides outside the gene matches: 10. Here the CDR3 reads CASSAGQGSREQYF. The CDR3 coding sequence is TGTGCCAGTAGCGCCGGACAGGGGTCAAGGGAGCAGTACTTC.

The V gene is TRBV6-5, the J gene TRBJ2-1; 10 bases map to TRBD2. The germline CDR1 and CDR2 sequences are MNHEY and SVGAGI. With V trimmed by 7 bases and J by 3 bases, 6 bases remained unmatched. There are 15 residues in the CDR3. CDR3 protein: CASTQAGGFYNEQFF. The CDR3 coding sequence is TGTGCCAGCACCCAAGCGGGAGGGTTCTACAATGAGCAGTTCTTC.

The chain has TRBV29-1 and TRBJ2-1; 7 positions match TRBD2. Unmatched junction bases numbered 10, after V lost 0 bases and J lost 5 bases. The CDR3 has 16 amino acids. Germline CDR1 SQVTM, CDR2 ANQGSEA. The CDR3, as DNA: TGCAGCGTTGAAGAAGGATGGACTAGGCCGAACAATGAGCAGTTCTTC. It is translated as CSVEEGWTRPNNEQFF.

J is TRBJ2-7 and V is TRBV6-5; D may be TRBD1 (5 bases). Trimming stripped 0 bases from V and 3 bases from J, with 12 bases between. The length of the CDR3 is 15 residues. Germline values: CDR1 MNHEY, CDR2 SVGAGI. CDR3 residues: CASSYSKTGRYEQYF. CDR3 in DNA: TGTGCCAGCAGTTACTCGAAAACAGGCCGCTACGAGCAGTACTTC.

The V call is TRBV5-1, the J call TRBJ1-3; D is ambiguous. The CDR3 has 14 residues. The germline V gene has CDR1 SGHRS and CDR2 YFSETQ. The V gene lost 0 bases and the J gene lost 2 bases, with 6 bases spanning the gap. The CDR3 DNA reads TGCGCCAGCAGCTTGGCCTCTGCTGGAAACACCATATATTTT. Its protein product is CASSLASAGNTIYF.

The V and J genes are TRBV29-1 and TRBJ2-7; weak D call: TRBD1 (6 bases). V shed 4 bases and J shed 3 bases, with 10 bases lying between them. Per the germline V gene, CDR1 is SQVTM and CDR2 is ANQGSEA. The CDR3 is 12 residues long. CDR3 bases: TGCAGCGTTGCGGGACACTACTACGAGCAGTACTTC. As protein: CSVAGHYYEQYF.

A note on this clone: At one end the junction does not follow the germline gene, possibly because of a read error. This chain's CDR3 is CASSLGQTSANTIYF. The CDR3 DNA reads as TGCGCCAGCAGCTTGGGACAGACATCTGCAAACACCATATATTTT. This chain joins TRBV5-1 and TRBJ1-3; D is possibly TRBD1 (5 bases). This CDR3 has 15 amino acids. Germline V gene data show CDR1 as SGHRS and CDR2 as YFSETQ.

This clone was seen a single time. V gene TRBV12-5 combines with J gene TRBJ2-3, with 10 bases identical to TRBD2. CDR3 length: 18 amino acids. Germline trimming cut 0 bases from V and 5 bases from J; bases unmatched to any gene: 11. Per germline, CDR1 LGHNT and CDR2 FRNRAP. The CDR3 DNA reads as TGTGCTAGTGGTTTGGTCCAACTAGCGGGGAGGGCTATAGATACGCAGTATTTT. It translates to CASGLVQLAGRAIDTQYF.